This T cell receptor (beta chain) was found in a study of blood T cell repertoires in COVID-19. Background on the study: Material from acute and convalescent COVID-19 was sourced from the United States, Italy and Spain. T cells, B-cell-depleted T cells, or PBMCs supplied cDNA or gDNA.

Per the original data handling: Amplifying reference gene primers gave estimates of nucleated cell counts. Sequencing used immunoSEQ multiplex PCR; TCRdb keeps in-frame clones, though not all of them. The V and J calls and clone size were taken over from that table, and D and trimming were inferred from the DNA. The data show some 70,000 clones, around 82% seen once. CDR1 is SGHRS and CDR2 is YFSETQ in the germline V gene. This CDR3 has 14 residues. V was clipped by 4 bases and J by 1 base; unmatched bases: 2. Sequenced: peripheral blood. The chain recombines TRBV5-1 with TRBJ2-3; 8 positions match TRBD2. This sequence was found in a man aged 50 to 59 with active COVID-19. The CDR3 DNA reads TGCGCCAGCAGCGAACTAGCGGGCACAGATACGCAGTATTTT. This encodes CASSELAGTDTQYF.